The 23 T cell receptor beta chains below all came from one sample that was sequenced in a study of T-cell reconstitution after alpha-beta-depleted transplantation in children. Unique molecular identifiers were used to barcode this TCRbeta library. TCRdb processed the PCR reads anew with MiXCR; each CDR3 protein has one entry. The repertoire holds 600,000 to 700,000 distinct CDR3 sequences, with under 15% as singletons. The source was PBMCs, collected before TCRalphabeta/CD19-depleted stem cell transplant. These receptors were collected from a girl aged 2-10 years with congenital amegakaryocytic thrombocytopenia, due to receive a stem cell transplant.

This clonotype was seen at least ten times. This CDR3 is CSVVTSGSSEQYF. The DNA for the CDR3 is TGCAGCGTCGTGACTAGCGGGAGTTCCGAGCAGTACTTC. The V call is TRBV29-1, the J call TRBJ2-7, with TRBD2 matching 12 bases. The germline V gene encodes CDR1 SQVTM and CDR2 ANQGSEA. This CDR3 has 13 residues. V shed 6 bases, J shed 6 bases, and the junction held 6 bases outside the gene matches.

The CDR3 spells CASSLASPKTYEQYF. The CDR3, as DNA: TGTGCCAGCAGCTTGGCCAGCCCAAAAACCTACGAGCAGTACTTC. The chain uses TRBV5-5 and TRBJ2-7, with D unresolved. Germline-derived CDR1 and CDR2 are SGHKS and YYEKEE (reference sequence). With 0 bases removed from V and 2 bases from J, the gap between germline ends came to 12 bases. This CDR3 spans 15 amino acids.

This clonotype was counted only a few times. CDR3 coding DNA: TGTGCCAGCAGCCTCAGCGGGAGGGCCGTTTACGAGCAGTACTTC. It specifies CASSLSGRAVYEQYF. The genes are TRBV12-3 or TRBV12-4 and TRBJ2-7; 10 nucleotides match TRBD2. With 6 bases clipped from V and 4 bases from J, the junction kept 9 bases outside the gene matches. The CDR3 is made up of 15 amino acids.

V is TRBV5-1 and J is TRBJ2-2, with D uncertain. V was pared by 3 bases and J by 4 bases, with 13 bases between. The V gene's germline CDR1 is SGHRS and CDR2 YFSETQ. The CDR3 runs 15 residues. The CDR3: CASSSRSVSTGELFF. In DNA, the CDR3 is TGCGCCAGCAGCTCCCGGTCCGTGAGCACCGGGGAGCTGTTTTTT.

V usage is TRBV5-1 and J usage is TRBJ1-1; the match to TRBD1 covers 9 bases. CDR3 size: 12 residues. Trimming removed 4 bases from V and 6 bases from J; junction bases left unmatched: 1. Germline V gene sequence: CDR1 SGHRS, CDR2 YFSETQ. This CDR3 reads CASSGQGPEAFF. The CDR3 DNA sequence: TGCGCCAGCAGCGGACAGGGGCCTGAAGCTTTCTTT. Drawing the rest from reference TRBV5-1 and TRBJ1-1, the complete variable domain is KAGVTQTPRYLIKTRGQQVTLSCSPISGHRSVSWYQQTPGQGLQFLFEYFSETQRNKGNFPGRFSGRQFSNSRSEMNVSTLELGDSALYLCASSGQGPEAFFGQGTRLTVV.

This clonotype was seen a handful of times. The J gene is TRBJ2-1, the V gene TRBV14; 12 bases fit TRBD2. This CDR3 region has 19 residues. J was trimmed by 1 base and V by 5 bases; bases with no gene match: 12. Per germline, CDR1 SGHDN and CDR2 FVKESK. CDR3 coding DNA: TGTGCCAGCAGCAACAGACTAGCGGGAGTTCAAGTTTCCTACAATGAGCAGTTCTTC. Translating it yields CASSNRLAGVQVSYNEQFF.

Comment on this clonotype: This could be a read error, since a much larger clone is one nucleotide away. J is TRBJ2-5 and V is TRBV9, with a weak D call TRBD2 (6 bases). Looked up from germline, CDR1 is SGDLS and CDR2 is YYNGEE. V was clipped by 3 bases and J by 3 bases, with 12 bases between them. The length of the CDR3 is 14 residues. CDR3 loop: CASSAGLWKETQYF. In DNA form, the CDR3 reads TGTGCCAGCAGCGCGGGACTTTGGAAAGAGACCCAGTACTTC.

The genes are TRBV10-3 and TRBJ2-1, with 10 nucleotides matching TRBD2. The CDR3 length is 15 residues. From germline, CDR1 is ENHRY and CDR2 SYGVKD. The trim removed 5 bases at V and 4 bases at J, leaving 5 bases unmatched. DNA for the CDR3: TGTGCCATCAGTAATGGACTAGCGGAATACAATGAGCAGTTCTTC. Protein: CAISNGLAEYNEQFF.

This clonotype has ten or more counts. This sequence joins TRBV30 and TRBJ2-7; a weak D match, TRBD1 (6 bases). The CDR3 has 14 amino acids. V was shortened by 5 bases and J by 4 bases, with 18 bases between the two germline ends. Looked up from germline, CDR1 is GTSNPN and CDR2 is SVGIG (reference sequence). CDR3 amino acids: CAWSGDPRSYEQYF. Written as DNA, the CDR3 is TGTGCCTGGTCAGGGGACCCCCGATCATACGAGCAGTACTTC. Filled out from reference TRBV30 and TRBJ2-7, the complete variable domain reads SQTIHQWPATLVQPVGSPLSLECTVEGTSNPNLYWYRQAAGRGLQLLFYSVGIGQISSEVPQNLSASRPQDRQFILSSKKLLLSDSGFYLCAWSGDPRSYEQYFGPGTRLTVT.

This clonotype has just one count. A much larger clone lies a single base off, so this may be a read error. The chain has TRBV29-1 and TRBJ2-7; the D is unclear. Per germline, CDR1 SQVTM and CDR2 ANQGSEA. Deletions cut 7 bases from V and 3 bases from J, with 10 bases between. The CDR3 spans 11 residues. CDR3 amino acids: CSAEQDYEQYF. In nucleotides, the CDR3 is TGCAGCGCCGAACAAGACTACGAGCAGTACTTC.

This clonotype was counted many times. The chain employs TRBV4-1 and TRBJ2-5; 14 positions match TRBD2. The length of the CDR3 is 21 residues. Germline V gives CDR1 MGHRA, CDR2 YSYEKL. V trimming: 3 bases; J trimming: 2 bases; junction bases outside the gene matches: 17. The CDR3 nucleotides read TGCGCCAGCAGCCACGGACTACGACTAGCGGGAGGGAGCACACCACAAGAGACCCAGTACTTC. Amino acids: CASSHGLRLAGGSTPQETQYF.

This clonotype was found many times. The genes are TRBV6-5 and TRBJ2-7; 7 nucleotides line up with TRBD1. Germline CDR1 MNHEY, CDR2 SVGAGI. This CDR3 has 16 amino acids. V lost 4 bases and J lost 0; bases outside the gene matches: 9. CDR3 sequence: CASSSLTGALSYEQYF. The CDR3 DNA follows: TGTGCCAGCAGTTCCCTTACAGGGGCCCTCTCCTACGAGCAGTACTTC.

The chain carries TRBV5-1 and TRBJ1-1; TRBD1 matches 7 bases. In germline, CDR1 is SGHRS, CDR2 YFSETQ. This CDR3 has 15 amino acids. The trim removed 2 bases at V and 1 base at J, leaving 5 bases unmatched. The DNA for the CDR3 is TGCGCCAGCAGCTTCGGACAGGCGGGGAACACTGAAGCTTTCTTT. It yields the protein CASSFGQAGNTEAFF.

The sample holds many counts of this clonotype. The chain couples TRBV20-1 to TRBJ2-7; 13 bases line up with TRBD2. Looked up from germline, CDR1 is DFQATT and CDR2 is SNEGSKA (reference sequence). CDR3 size: 15 residues. The V and J ends lost 5 bases and 2 bases, in that order; junction bases with no gene match: 6. CDR3 sequence (DNA): TGCAGTGCTCACGGGACTAGCGGGACACCCTACGAGCAGTACTTC. Its translation is CSAHGTSGTPYEQYF.

This chain uses TRBV12-3 or TRBV12-4 with TRBJ2-7; TRBD1 might be the D (5 bases). The CDR3 is 16 amino acids. V was clipped by 5 bases and J by 5 bases, with 22 bases between them. The CDR3 is CASSTTPTQVQNEQYF. The CDR3 DNA sequence: TGTGCCAGCAGTACTACCCCAACACAGGTACAAAACGAGCAGTACTTC.

J is TRBJ1-1 and V is TRBV18; D remains ambiguous. Germline loops: CDR1 KGHSH, CDR2 LQKENI. The ends were cut back, 2 bases at V and 1 base at J, with 14 bases in the middle. CDR3 length: 16 residues. CDR3 coding DNA: TGTGCCAGCTCACCAGATGTCCGAGGCTCGAACACTGAAGCTTTCTTT. The encoded protein is CASSPDVRGSNTEAFF.

This clonotype appeared a few times. V is TRBV15 and J is TRBJ2-3; D is ambiguous. CDR1 LNHNV and CDR2 YYDKDF come from the germline V gene (reference sequence). The CDR3 extends over 14 amino acids. Trimming removed 5 bases from V and 2 bases from J, with 11 bases in between. The CDR3 DNA reads as TGTGCCACCAGCGTAAGACGGTACACAGATACGCAGTATTTT. Protein: CATSVRRYTDTQYF. Full variable domain (outside the CDR3, taken from reference TRBV15 and TRBJ2-3): DAMVIQNPRYQVTQFGKPVTLSCSQTLNHNVMYWYQQKSSQAPKLLFHYYDKDFNNEADTPDNFQSRRPNTSFCFLDIRSPGLGDTAMYLCATSVRRYTDTQYFGPGTRLTVL.

This clonotype was picked up many times. A junction boundary mismatches the germline segment, possibly from a read error. This chain links TRBV5-6 with TRBJ1-2, with 11 bases aligning to TRBD1. The CDR3 totals 12 residues. In germline, CDR1 is SGHDT, CDR2 YYEEEE. The DNA of the CDR3 is TGTGCCAGCAGCTGGACAGGGGGCTATCGCTCCTTC. Its translation is CASSWTGGYRSF. The full variable domain, rest sourced from reference TRBV5-6 and TRBJ1-2, is DAGVTQSPTHLIKTRGQQVTLRCSPKSGHDTVSWYQQALGQGPQFIFQYYEEEERQRGNFPDRFSGHQFPNYSSELNVNALLLGDSALYLCASSWTGGYRSFGSGTRLTVV.

This clonotype was counted many times. The J gene is TRBJ2-7, the V gene TRBV20-1; a possible D gene is TRBD2 (7 bases). Germline CDR1 and CDR2: DFQATT and SNEGSKA (reference sequence). The CDR3 contains 15 residues. V dropped 3 bases and J dropped 4 bases, with 19 bases sitting between them. The CDR3 nucleotides are TGCAGTGCTAGTTCCCTTAGGGGAGGGGGATACGAGCAGTACTTC. The encoded protein is CSASSLRGGGYEQYF.

The rearrangement links TRBV5-1 to TRBJ1-5, with D tentatively TRBD1 (6 bases). Germline V gene lookup returns CDR1 SGHRS and CDR2 YFSETQ. The CDR3 is 15 residues long. Trimming cost V 1 base and J 6 bases, with 14 bases left between them. Written as DNA, the CDR3 is TGCGCCAGCAGCTTGATGGGGGCTGGGATTCAGCCCCAGCATTTT. It specifies CASSLMGAGIQPQHF.

The chain uses TRBV21-1 and TRBJ2-1; TRBD2, the D gene given by the table, was not confirmed from the DNA. TRBV21-1 is a recognized pseudogene. This CDR3 region has 18 residues. The CDR3 loop reads CASSGSRWREWLVNEQFF. The DNA of the CDR3 is TGTGCCAGCAGCGGCTCGAGGTGGCGGGAGTGGTTGGTCAATGAGCAGTTCTTC.

Of note for this clonotype: Being one base from a much bigger clone, this may be a read error. The chain joins TRBV3-1 to TRBJ1-2, with 10 bases aligning to TRBD1. Germline V gene sequence: CDR1 LGHDT, CDR2 YNNKEL (reference sequence). The CDR3 length is 14 residues. The CDR3 DNA reads TGTGCCAGCCGCCAAATCGGACAGGGGGACGGCTACACCTTC. It is translated as CASRQIGQGDGYTF. Full variable domain (remainder filled in from reference TRBV3-1 and TRBJ1-2): DTAVSQTPKYLVTQMGNDKSIKCEQNLGHDTMYWYKQDSKKFLKIMFSYNNKELIINETVPNRFSPKSPDKAHLNLHINSLELGDSAVYFCASRQIGQGDGYTFGSGTRLTVV.

V is TRBV3-1 and J is TRBJ2-1, with D uncertain. V was shortened by 1 base and J by 12 bases, with 10 bases between the two germline ends. Germline loops: CDR1 LGHDT, CDR2 YNNKEL (reference sequence). This CDR3 has 12 residues. The DNA of the CDR3 is TGTGCCAGCAGCCAAGTTTTCGATGGGCAGTTCTTC. Translating gives CASSQVFDGQFF.